The next 26 T cell receptor beta chains were all read from a single sample in a study of T cell responses to AZD1222 COVID-19 vaccine. Profiled with immunoSEQ multiplex PCR; TCRdb holds only in-frame clones, not every one. The data hold about 130,000 clones, with less than 95% observed a single time. The material was peripheral blood, obtained on day 0 of MenACWY control vaccination. Receptor source: an adult in good health.

The chain employs TRBV11-1 and TRBJ1-2; 8 bases are a match to TRBD1. The CDR3 consists of 15 residues. V trimming: 5 bases; J trimming: 1 base; junction bases outside the gene matches: 6. CDR1 is SGHAT and CDR2 is FQDESV in the germline V gene (reference sequence). The CDR3 sequence: CASSNRDRLNYGYTF. The CDR3 bases are TGTGCCAGCAGCAACCGGGACAGGCTTAACTATGGCTACACCTTC.

This chain connects TRBV15 to TRBJ2-1; 11 bases match TRBD2. J was trimmed by 0 bases and V by 2 bases; bases with no gene match: 9. This CDR3 is 19 amino acids long. CDR1 is LNHNV and CDR2 is YYDKDF in the germline V gene (reference sequence). CDR3 DNA sequence: TGTGCCACCAGCAGATGGGCTAGCGGGGGGCTCAGCTCCTACAATGAGCAGTTCTTC. Protein sequence: CATSRWASGGLSSYNEQFF.

V gene TRBV11-3 combines with J gene TRBJ2-5, with no clear D. Germline CDR1 reads SGHNT; CDR2 reads YENEEA. V lost 5 bases and J lost 5, with 9 bases in between. CDR3 size: 12 residues. The CDR3 loop is CASSAQGETQYF. The CDR3 nucleotides read TGTGCCAGCAGCGCGCAAGGGGAGACCCAGTACTTC.

The V gene is TRBV7-2, the J gene TRBJ1-1; no clear D. CDR3 size: 15 residues. Germline values: CDR1 SGHTA, CDR2 FQGNSA. V lost 3 bases and J lost 7, with 18 bases in between. CDR3 nucleotide sequence: TGTGCCAGCAGCTTTGCGACCTCTCCGCGCGGTGAAGCTTTCTTT. Amino acid sequence: CASSFATSPRGEAFF.

By frequency in the sample, this clone is medium-sized. The rearrangement uses TRBV6-1 and TRBJ2-3, with 10 bases fitting TRBD2. V lost 1 base to trimming and J lost 8 bases; unmatched junction nucleotides: 12. Per germline, CDR1 MNHNS and CDR2 SASEGT. CDR3 size: 17 residues. The CDR3 DNA is TGTGCCAGCAGTGAAGGGCCTAGCGGGGGCTCAGAGTGTACGCAGTATTTT. This codes for CASSEGPSGGSECTQYF.

J is TRBJ2-7 and V is TRBV6-5; 11 positions agree with TRBD2. Trimming took 0 bases from V and 3 from J; bases not matched to a gene: 4. Germline V lookup: CDR1 MNHEY, CDR2 SVGAGI. CDR3 length: 16 amino acids. The CDR3, as DNA: TGTGCCAGCAGTTACTCTAGACTAGCGGGGAACTACGAGCAGTACTTC. As protein: CASSYSRLAGNYEQYF.

V usage is TRBV15 and J usage is TRBJ2-7; TRBD2 aligns across 7 bases. The germline V gene has CDR1 LNHNV and CDR2 YYDKDF (reference sequence). The V and J ends lost 5 bases and 4 bases, in that order; junction bases with no gene match: 14. This CDR3 contains 16 residues. The CDR3 DNA reads as TGTGCCACCAGCCTACGCCGGAGGGCTAGCGGATACGAGCAGTACTTC. It translates to CATSLRRRASGYEQYF.

The chain joins TRBV29-1 to TRBJ2-1; D is unresolved. The CDR3 covers 11 residues. Trimming left V 4 bases short and J 4 bases short, with 5 bases between. CDR1 and CDR2 from the germline V gene are SQVTM and ANQGSEA. The CDR3: CSVVEYNEQFF. As DNA, the CDR3 is TGCAGCGTTGTAGAATACAATGAGCAGTTCTTC.

The chain links TRBV18 to TRBJ2-3; 8 nucleotides agree with TRBD2. Germline assignment: CDR1 KGHSH and CDR2 LQKENI. The ends lost 6 bases at V and 0 bases at J; junction bases unmatched: 8. The CDR3 loop spans 16 amino acids. The chain's CDR3 is CASSLTGGISTDTQYF. The CDR3 bases are TGTGCCAGCTCTCTGACGGGGGGGATAAGCACAGATACGCAGTATTTT.

The chain joins TRBV5-1 to TRBJ1-2, with D maybe TRBD1 (5 bases). The CDR3 has 15 amino acids. Trimming cost V 4 bases and J 8 bases, with 21 bases left between them. Germline V gene data show CDR1 as SGHRS and CDR2 as YFSETQ. CDR3 sequence (DNA): TGCGCCAGCAGCCCGCGTCCACAGGTTTCAGAAGGCTACACCTTC. Protein: CASSPRPQVSEGYTF.

The V call is TRBV11-2, the J call TRBJ1-2; no reliable D call. V was shortened by 5 bases and J by 2 bases, with 6 bases between the two germline ends. Germline lookup yields CDR1 SGHAT and CDR2 FQNNGV. This CDR3 comprises 12 residues. As DNA, the CDR3 is TGTGCCAGCAGCCAAAGAAACTATGGCTACACCTTC. Amino acids: CASSQRNYGYTF.

The genes are TRBV25-1 and TRBJ1-1; unclear D gene. The CDR3 contains 15 residues. V shed 3 bases and J shed 0 bases, with 11 bases lying between them. The germline CDR1 and CDR2 sequences are MGHDK and SYGVNS. The CDR3 nucleotides are TGTGCCAGCAGTGACAATGGCAAAATGAACACTGAAGCTTTCTTT. Its translation is CASSDNGKMNTEAFF.

The chain uses TRBV6-5 and TRBJ2-3, with 7 nucleotides matching TRBD1. The V gene end was trimmed by 4 bases and the J gene end by 6 bases; junction bases not matched to a gene: 10. The germline CDR1 and CDR2 sequences are MNHEY and SVGAGI. This CDR3 has 15 residues. The CDR3 DNA reads as TGTGCCAGCAGTTCTAACAGGGGATCTAAGGATACGCAGTATTTT. This sequence encodes CASSSNRGSKDTQYF.

V is TRBV28 and J is TRBJ1-5; D unresolved. Deletions cut 10 bases from V and 1 base from J, with 17 bases between. The length of the CDR3 is 15 residues. Germline CDR1 MDHEN, CDR2 SYDVKM. CDR3 region: CATRLRGNSNQPQHF. CDR3 nucleotide sequence: TGTGCCACCCGTCTCCGAGGGAACAGCAATCAGCCCCAGCATTTT.

Only a few counts were recorded for this clone. The V gene is TRBV28, the J gene TRBJ2-2; D remains unclear. V dropped 6 bases and J dropped 7 bases, with 6 bases sitting between them. Germline CDR1 and CDR2: MDHEN and SYDVKM. This CDR3 is 11 amino acids long. The CDR3 DNA reads TGTGCCAGCAGCTCCTTCGGGGAGCTGTTTTTT. It yields the protein CASSSFGELFF.

The chain combines TRBV6-6 with TRBJ1-4; D uncertain. The CDR3 sequence is 14 residues long. V was cut by 4 bases and J by 5 bases, with 11 bases left in between. The germline V gene has CDR1 MNHNY and CDR2 SVGAGI (reference sequence). CDR3 region: CASSSLRKNEKLFF. DNA for the CDR3: TGTGCCAGCAGTTCCTTGAGAAAGAATGAAAAACTGTTTTTT.

V gene TRBV25-1 combines with J gene TRBJ1-5, with D uncertain. V was trimmed by 6 bases and J by 0 bases, leaving 6 bases between them. The germline V gene encodes CDR1 MGHDK and CDR2 SYGVNS. This CDR3 comprises 13 residues. CDR3 DNA sequence: TGTGCCAGCAGCACAGTTAGCAATCAGCCCCAGCATTTT. Translating gives CASSTVSNQPQHF. The variable domain in full, completed from reference TRBV25-1 and TRBJ1-5, reads EADIYQTPRYLVIGTGKKITLECSQTMGHDKMYWYQQDPGMELHLIHYSYGVNSTEKGDLSSESTVSRIRTEHFPLTLESARPSHTSQYLCASSTVSNQPQHFGDGTRLSIL.

The CDR3 nucleotides read TGTGCCAGCAGCTTAAGGCCTAGCGGTCTTTTGGATGAGCAGTTCTTC. Encoded protein: CASSLRPSGLLDEQFF. The chain employs TRBV7-9 and TRBJ2-1; 7 bases match TRBD2. The CDR3 extends over 16 amino acids. V lost 2 bases to trimming and J lost 8 bases; unmatched junction nucleotides: 12. The germline V gene has CDR1 SEHNR and CDR2 FQNEAQ (reference sequence).

V and J are TRBV9 and TRBJ1-2; 7 positions agree with TRBD1. Germline CDR1 SGDLS, CDR2 YYNGEE. The J segment lost 7 bases and the V segment lost 5 bases, leaving 14 bases of the junction unmatched. The CDR3 consists of 15 residues. The DNA of the CDR3 is TGTGCCAGCAGTCGCCTGAGACAGGGTAACGTTGGCTACACCTTC. It is translated as CASSRLRQGNVGYTF.

The CDR3 spells CASHAGLSNTEAFF. CDR3 nucleotide sequence: TGTGCCAGCCATGCGGGGCTCTCGAACACTGAAGCTTTCTTT. The chain uses TRBV6-5 and TRBJ1-1; D might be TRBD1 (5 bases). Germline CDR1 is MNHEY and CDR2 is SVGAGI. Trimming took off 8 bases at V and 1 base at J, with 14 bases between the two ends. The CDR3 extends over 14 amino acids.

The chain employs TRBV3-1 (or the pseudogene TRBV3-2) and TRBJ2-3; maybe TRBD1 (6 bases). CDR3 size: 17 residues. Germline V gives CDR1 LGHDT, CDR2 YNNKEL (reference sequence). Trimming pared 0 bases from V and 2 bases from J, leaving 15 bases between. The CDR3 nucleotides read TGTGCCAGCAGCCAAGATGTTCGGACAGAATTCACAGATACGCAGTATTTT. Its translation is CASSQDVRTEFTDTQYF.

CDR3 region: CASSLLAGDTGELFF. The DNA for the CDR3 is TGCGCCAGCAGCTTACTAGCGGGGGACACCGGGGAGCTGTTTTTT. The V and J genes are TRBV5-1 and TRBJ2-2; TRBD2 matches 11 bases. This CDR3 has 15 residues. With V trimmed by 2 bases and J by 3 bases, 0 bases remained unmatched. In germline, CDR1 is SGHRS, CDR2 YFSETQ.

The chain uses TRBV6-5 and TRBJ1-3; no clear D. The V gene's germline CDR1 is MNHEY and CDR2 SVGAGI. The CDR3 has 13 residues. Trimming stripped 6 bases from V and 4 bases from J, with 10 bases between. As DNA, the CDR3 is TGTGCCAGCAGCCTAGACTCAGGAAACACCATATATTTT. Its translation: CASSLDSGNTIYF.

This chain connects TRBV7-2 to TRBJ1-6, with 8 positions matching TRBD1. V was clipped by 1 base and J by 7 bases; unmatched bases: 3. The CDR3 contains 15 residues. The germline CDR1 and CDR2 sequences are SGHTA and FQGNSA. CDR3 bases: TGTGCCAGCAGCTTAGGGACAGGGACCAATTCACCCCTCCACTTT. It is translated as CASSLGTGTNSPLHF.

The chain links TRBV7-8 to TRBJ2-7, with TRBD2 matching 7 bases. The CDR3 has 17 amino acids. V trimming: 4 bases; J trimming: 5 bases; junction bases outside the gene matches: 17. CDR1 is SGHVS and CDR2 is FQNEAQ in the germline V gene. In nucleotides, the CDR3 is TGTGCCAGCAGCTCGGATGGTGGACTAGAGTTCGGCCACGAGCAGTACTTC. It is translated as CASSSDGGLEFGHEQYF. Together with reference TRBV7-8 and TRBJ2-7, the CDR3 gives the full variable domain: GAGVSQSPRYKVAKRGQDVALRCDPISGHVSLFWYQQALGQGPEFLTYFQNEAQLDKSGLPSDRFFAERPEGSVSTLKIQRTQQEDSAVYLCASSSDGGLEFGHEQYFGPGTRLTVT.

This clone was seen more than once but under ten times. J is TRBJ2-2 and V is TRBV19; D may be TRBD1 (6 bases). This CDR3 has 15 amino acids. The V and J ends lost 7 bases and 4 bases respectively, with 16 bases between them. CDR1 is LNHDA and CDR2 is SQIVND in the germline V gene (reference sequence). This CDR3 reads CASTSGAWGTGELFF. The DNA for the CDR3 is TGTGCCAGTACCTCAGGGGCGTGGGGCACCGGGGAGCTGTTTTTT.